This TCR beta chain appears in the sequencing data of a study of blood T cell repertoires in COVID-19. Across the whole study: Sites in the United States, Italy and Spain provided acute and convalescent COVID-19 samples.

The trim removed 8 bases at V and 2 bases at J, leaving 9 bases unmatched. The CDR3 is made up of 14 amino acids. Germline CDR1 and CDR2: MDHEN and SYDVKM. During active infection, Seattle patients enrolled and were then monitored through disease. Original processing notes: Amplified reference gene primers provided the basis for estimating nucleated cell counts. The repertoire was sequenced with immunoSEQ multiplex PCR; TCRdb's copy has only in-frame clones and lacks some. The DNA was the basis for D and trimming; V, J and clone size are from that table. This sample has approximately 97,000 clones, with 80% to 90% found just once.

This chain uses TRBV28 with TRBJ2-7; TRBD1 agrees at 7 bases. Material for sequencing was peripheral blood. This TCR derives from a man aged 45 to 65 with COVID-19, enrolled during active disease. The CDR3 region has the DNA TGTGCCAGCGGATCCGGGACAGTCCCCTACGAGCAGTACTTC. Encoded protein: CASGSGTVPYEQYF.